This entry lists 23 T cell receptor beta chains sequenced from one sample in a study of radiotherapy plus CTLA-4 blockade in lung cancer. The data were produced by immunoSEQ multiplex PCR, yet TCRdb's version contains in-frame clones alone and is incomplete. The sample consists of about 59,000 clones, approximately 68% of them appearing once. The source material was peripheral blood, sampled from a patient treated with radiotherapy plus ipilimumab. These TCRs come from a human donor with non-small cell lung cancer whose response to radiotherapy plus ipilimumab could not be evaluated.

V is TRBV27 and J is TRBJ2-3, with TRBD1 matching over 7 bases. This CDR3 has 17 amino acids. Trimming cost V 3 bases and J 2 bases; bases outside gene matches: 11. In germline, CDR1 is MNHEY, CDR2 SMNVEV (reference sequence). The DNA for the CDR3 is TGTGCCAGCAGTTTCCTCTCCGGGACAGTCCACACAGATACGCAGTATTTT. This translates into CASSFLSGTVHTDTQYF.

The chain recombines TRBV11-2 with TRBJ1-1, with 7 bases identical to TRBD1. Germline CDR1 is SGHAT and CDR2 is FQNNGV. CDR3 length: 16 residues. V was pared by 0 bases and J by 4 bases, with 8 bases of the junction left unmatched. The CDR3 region has the DNA TGTGCCAGCAGCTTAGATACAGACAGGGACGTCACTGAAGCTTTCTTT. It codes for CASSLDTDRDVTEAFF.

The V gene is TRBV9, the J gene TRBJ2-3, with TRBD2 matching 11 bases. With V trimmed by 4 bases and J by 2 bases, 9 bases remained unmatched. The CDR3 loop spans 17 amino acids. CDR1 SGDLS and CDR2 YYNGEE come from the germline V gene. CDR3 sequence: CASSFTSGGNPTDTQYF. The DNA of the CDR3 is TGTGCCAGCAGCTTCACTAGCGGGGGAAACCCCACAGATACGCAGTATTTT.

The chain couples TRBV30 to TRBJ2-2; D is unclear. Germline V gene data show CDR1 as GTSNPN and CDR2 as SVGIG (reference sequence). Trimming took 5 bases from V and 0 from J, leaving 7 bases between them. This CDR3 contains 13 residues. Here the CDR3 reads CAWAEPNTGELFF. The CDR3 DNA reads as TGTGCCTGGGCGGAACCGAACACCGGGGAGCTGTTTTTT.

The rearrangement joins TRBV7-8 to TRBJ2-1; tentatively, D is TRBD2 (6 bases). Germline V gives CDR1 SGHVS, CDR2 FQNEAQ. Deletions cut 2 bases from V and 9 bases from J, with 11 bases between. The CDR3 extends over 13 amino acids. The chain's CDR3 is CASSLQAGTEQFF. In nucleotides, the CDR3 is TGTGCCAGCAGCTTACAGGCGGGGACTGAGCAGTTCTTC. Together with reference TRBV7-8 and TRBJ2-1, the CDR3 gives the full variable domain: GAGVSQSPRYKVAKRGQDVALRCDPISGHVSLFWYQQALGQGPEFLTYFQNEAQLDKSGLPSDRFFAERPEGSVSTLKIQRTQQEDSAVYLCASSLQAGTEQFFGPGTRLTVL.

This chain joins TRBV4-1 and TRBJ1-4; 11 nucleotides align to TRBD1. Germline V CDR1 and CDR2: MGHRA, YSYEKL. V was pared by 0 bases and J by 3 bases, with 6 bases of the junction left unmatched. The CDR3 runs 18 residues. The CDR3 DNA follows: TGCGCCAGCAGCCAAGATCCCGGGACAGGGGGGTCTAATGAAAAACTGTTTTTT. This sequence encodes CASSQDPGTGGSNEKLFF.

The CDR3 here is CASSERSGGAFHEQYF. CDR3 coding DNA: TGCGCCAGCAGTGAACGTAGCGGGGGGGCCTTCCACGAGCAGTACTTC. V usage is TRBV10-2 and J usage is TRBJ2-7; 11 bases agree with TRBD2. V trimming: 3 bases; J trimming: 5 bases; junction bases outside the gene matches: 9. Per germline, CDR1 WSHSY and CDR2 SAAADI. CDR3 length: 16 residues.

Details on this clone: The sample carries other DNA sequences with the same CDR3. The gene calls are TRBV15 and TRBJ1-1; TRBD1 matches 9 bases. This CDR3 region has 14 residues. J gave up 1 base and V 3 bases, and 0 bases lay outside the gene matches. The germline gives CDR1 LNHNV, CDR2 YYDKDF (reference sequence). The CDR3: CATSRDRGNTEAFF. CDR3 sequence (DNA): TGTGCCACCAGCAGGGACAGGGGGAACACTGAAGCTTTCTTT. Using reference TRBV15 and TRBJ1-1 for the parts outside the CDR3, the full variable domain is DAMVIQNPRYQVTQFGKPVTLSCSQTLNHNVMYWYQQKSSQAPKLLFHYYDKDFNNEADTPDNFQSRRPNTSFCFLDIRSPGLGDTAMYLCATSRDRGNTEAFFGQGTRLTVV.

The genes are TRBV16 and TRBJ2-7, with D tentatively TRBD1 (5 bases). CDR3 length: 13 amino acids. Germline loops: CDR1 KGHSY, CDR2 FQNENV. Trimming took 6 bases from V and 1 from J, leaving 10 bases between them. The CDR3 here is CASREGVSYEQYF. CDR3 in DNA: TGTGCCAGCAGGGAAGGGGTATCCTACGAGCAGTACTTC.

The chain couples TRBV7-2 to TRBJ2-1, with 8 bases identical to TRBD2. The CDR3 covers 14 residues. The J segment lost 4 bases and the V segment lost 4 bases, leaving 3 bases of the junction unmatched. The germline V gene encodes CDR1 SGHTA and CDR2 FQGNSA. As DNA, the CDR3 is TGTGCCAGCAGCTCTACTAGCGGTTACAATGAGCAGTTCTTC. Its translation is CASSSTSGYNEQFF.

The chain is built from TRBV5-8 and TRBJ2-5; 9 positions match TRBD1. J lost 2 bases, V lost 0 bases, and 8 bases had no gene match. Germline V gene lookup returns CDR1 SGHTS and CDR2 YDEGEE. CDR3 length: 17 residues. The CDR3: CASSLAPGTGWQETQYF. The CDR3 DNA is TGTGCCAGCAGCTTGGCCCCCGGGACAGGGTGGCAAGAGACCCAGTACTTC.

In this sample, this clone turned up a few times. This chain joins TRBV5-1 and TRBJ2-7; TRBD2 aligns across 9 bases. This CDR3 spans 15 amino acids. The V gene end was trimmed by 2 bases and the J gene end by 5 bases; junction bases not matched to a gene: 8. Germline lookup yields CDR1 SGHRS and CDR2 YFSETQ. The CDR3 nucleotides are TGCGCCAGCAGCTTAGGGCTAGCGGGAACTAACGAGCAGTACTTC. This encodes CASSLGLAGTNEQYF.

This clone was seen a handful of times. The chain links TRBV9 to TRBJ2-3; weak D call: TRBD2 (5 bases). Germline CDR1 and CDR2: SGDLS and YYNGEE. There are 15 residues in the CDR3. Trimming cost V 0 bases and J 4 bases, with 12 bases left between them. CDR3 bases: TGTGCCAGCAGCGTAGCTCTGGCTAGCCCAGATACGCAGTATTTT. Residues: CASSVALASPDTQYF.

This sequence joins TRBV19 and TRBJ2-7; TRBD2 is a possible D gene (6 bases). V lost 3 bases to trimming and J lost 3 bases, with 15 bases between them. The CDR3 has 15 amino acids. Germline V lookup: CDR1 LNHDA, CDR2 SQIVND (reference sequence). In DNA form, the CDR3 reads TGTGCCAGTAGTATCGCGGGACTGGCAGGCTACGAGCAGTACTTC. Translating gives CASSIAGLAGYEQYF.

CDR3 bases: TGTGCCAGCAGGATCGGGACAGCCCACAATGAGCAGTTCTTC. This sequence encodes CASRIGTAHNEQFF. This chain joins TRBV27 and TRBJ2-1, with TRBD1 matching over 7 bases. This CDR3 contains 14 residues. Per the germline V gene, CDR1 is MNHEY and CDR2 is SMNVEV (reference sequence). V shed 6 bases, J shed 5 bases, and the junction held 7 bases outside the gene matches.

This clone was observed a handful of times. The V gene is TRBV15, the J gene TRBJ1-3; D might be TRBD1 (5 bases). CDR1 and CDR2 (germline): LNHNV, YYDKDF (reference sequence). This CDR3 has 15 amino acids. Trimming cost V 2 bases and J 0 bases, with 8 bases left between them. DNA for the CDR3: TGTGCCACCAGCAGACAGGGTTACTCTGGAAACACCATATATTTT. It codes for CATSRQGYSGNTIYF.

The CDR3 DNA is TGTGCCAGCTCACTTCAGACAGTGAACACTGAAGCTTTCTTT. This translates into CASSLQTVNTEAFF. The chain couples TRBV18 to TRBJ1-1; D perhaps matches TRBD1 (5 bases). V was clipped by 4 bases and J by 0 bases, with 9 bases between them. The CDR3 extends over 14 amino acids. CDR1 and CDR2 from the germline V gene are KGHSH and LQKENI.

This chain joins TRBV5-1 and TRBJ2-2, with no clear D. V dropped 0 bases and J dropped 5 bases, with 8 bases sitting between them. From germline, CDR1 is SGHRS and CDR2 YFSETQ. There are 14 residues in the CDR3. CDR3 sequence reads: CASSLELATGELFF. The CDR3 bases are TGCGCCAGCAGCTTGGAGCTCGCGACCGGGGAGCTGTTTTTT.

The chain recombines TRBV5-1 with TRBJ1-1, with TRBD1 as a possible D gene (6 bases). V gave up 2 bases and J gave up 5 bases, with 10 bases separating them. The length of the CDR3 is 13 residues. From germline, CDR1 is SGHRS and CDR2 YFSETQ. The CDR3 DNA follows: TGCGCCAGCAGCTTAGGGGGTGGGACTGAAGCTTTCTTT. Residues: CASSLGGGTEAFF.

This chain joins TRBV6-1 and TRBJ2-7; TRBD2 agrees at 10 bases. Germline values: CDR1 MNHNS, CDR2 SASEGT. This CDR3 contains 14 residues. V was clipped by 5 bases and J by 7 bases; unmatched bases: 8. The CDR3 loop reads CASSPLAGAGEQYF. The DNA of the CDR3 is TGTGCCAGCAGTCCTCTAGCGGGAGCGGGGGAGCAGTACTTC.

The V call is TRBV6-5, the J call TRBJ1-1, with 8 bases aligning to TRBD1. From germline, CDR1 is MNHEY and CDR2 SVGAGI. Germline trimming cut 6 bases from V and 4 bases from J; bases unmatched to any gene: 7. The CDR3 has 14 residues. CDR3 sequence (DNA): TGTGCCAGCAGGCTCGGACAGGGTAGCACTGAAGCTTTCTTT. Translating it yields CASRLGQGSTEAFF.

The DNA for the CDR3 is TGTGCCAGTTCGACCTTAAGGACAGGGGGTCTCGCAGATACGCAGTATTTT. Encoded protein: CASSTLRTGGLADTQYF. J is TRBJ2-3 and V is TRBV19; 10 bases align to TRBD1. J was trimmed by 4 bases and V by 8 bases; bases with no gene match: 15. The germline V gene encodes CDR1 LNHDA and CDR2 SQIVND (reference sequence). This CDR3 is built from 17 residues.

In this sample, this clone turned up once. The CDR3: CSVVTESNQPQHF. In DNA form, the CDR3 reads TGCAGCGTTGTTACAGAATCCAATCAGCCCCAGCATTTT. The chain combines TRBV29-1 with TRBJ1-5; D call uncertain. The CDR3 covers 13 residues. CDR1 and CDR2 from the germline V gene are SQVTM and ANQGSEA. Trimming removed 4 bases at V and 3 bases at J, with 10 bases between. The variable domain in full, with the rest retrieved from reference TRBV29-1 and TRBJ1-5, is SAVISQKPSRDICQRGTSLTIQCQVDSQVTMMFWYRQQPGQSLTLIATANQGSEATYESGFVIDKFPISRPNLTFSTLTVSNMSPEDSSIYLCSVVTESNQPQHFGDGTRLSIL.